This T cell receptor (beta chain) stems from a study of liver allograft versus peripheral blood T cells. Study context: Transplanted-liver T cell receptor repertoires were compared with recipients' peripheral blood repertoires.

MiXCR, applied by TCRdb to the reads, yields one record per CDR3 protein. This table holds 2,000 or so distinct CDR3 sequences, 18% found once. Study-wide findings and caveats: Reports indicated that T cell receptor repertoires inside liver allografts differed from those in peripheral blood.

In its sample, this clonotype was seen many times. Its target is not known. V dropped 5 bases and J dropped 5; count of bases not matched to a gene: 8. The CDR3 loop spans 16 amino acids. Looked up from germline, CDR1 is SEHNR and CDR2 is FQNEAQ (reference sequence). The J gene is TRBJ2-2, the V gene TRBV7-9, with 10 positions matching TRBD2. This receptor was taken from a human patient who had a liver transplant. Some T cells may be transferred from the graft donor. The CDR3 DNA is TGTGCCAGCAGCCAACGGCTAGCGGGAGAGACCGGGGAGCTGTTTTTT. This sequence encodes CASSQRLAGETGELFF.